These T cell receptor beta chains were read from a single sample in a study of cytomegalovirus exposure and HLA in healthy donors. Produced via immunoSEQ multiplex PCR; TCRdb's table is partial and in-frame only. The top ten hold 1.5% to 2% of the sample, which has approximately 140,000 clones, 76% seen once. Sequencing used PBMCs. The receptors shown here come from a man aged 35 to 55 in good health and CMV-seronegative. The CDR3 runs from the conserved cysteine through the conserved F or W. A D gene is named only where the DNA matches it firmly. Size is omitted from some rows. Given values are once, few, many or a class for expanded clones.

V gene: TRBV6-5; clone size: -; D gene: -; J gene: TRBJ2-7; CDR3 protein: CASSYSDNRDYEQYF; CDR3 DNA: TGTGCCAGCAGTTACTCAGATAATAGGGACTACGAGCAGTACTTC
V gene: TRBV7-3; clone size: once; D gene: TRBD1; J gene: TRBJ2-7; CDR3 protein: CASSPGQGYEQYF; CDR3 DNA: TGTGCCAGCAGCCCTGGACAGGGATACGAGCAGTACTTC
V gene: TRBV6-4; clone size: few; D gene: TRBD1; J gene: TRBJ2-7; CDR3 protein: CASSETGASASYEQYF; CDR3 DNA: TGTGCCAGCAGTGAGACAGGGGCCTCGGCCTCCTACGAGCAGTACTTC
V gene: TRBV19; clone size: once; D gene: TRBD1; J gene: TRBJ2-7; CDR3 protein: CASSIRQGNEQYF; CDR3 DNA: TGTGCCAGTAGTATAAGACAGGGGAACGAGCAGTACTTC
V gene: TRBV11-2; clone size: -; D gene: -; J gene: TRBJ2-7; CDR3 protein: CASSFSQGGAIGSAYEQYF; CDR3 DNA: TGTGCCAGCAGCTTTTCGCAAGGAGGTGCTATTGGATCGGCCTACGAGCAGTACTTC
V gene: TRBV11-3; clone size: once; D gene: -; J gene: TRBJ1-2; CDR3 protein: CASSFPGGSYGYTF; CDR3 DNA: TGTGCCAGCAGCTTTCCTGGGGGGAGCTATGGCTACACCTTC
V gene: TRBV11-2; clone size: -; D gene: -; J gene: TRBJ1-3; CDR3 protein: CASSPGDRSSGNTIYF; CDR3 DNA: TGTGCCAGCAGCCCGGGGGATAGGAGCTCTGGAAACACCATATATTTT
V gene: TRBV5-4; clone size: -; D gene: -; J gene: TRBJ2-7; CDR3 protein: CASSSRTEGYEQYF; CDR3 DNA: TGTGCCAGCAGCTCGAGGACTGAAGGCTACGAGCAGTACTTC
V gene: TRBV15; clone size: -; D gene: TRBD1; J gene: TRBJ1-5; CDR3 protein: CATSRDLGQAQPQHF; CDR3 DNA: TGTGCCACCAGCAGAGATCTTGGACAGGCCCAGCCCCAGCATTTT
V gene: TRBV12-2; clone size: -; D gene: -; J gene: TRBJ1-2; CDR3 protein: CASRSRVPTGSNYGYTF; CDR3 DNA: TGTGCAAGTCGCTCACGAGTACCGACAGGGTCTAACTATGGCTACACCTTC
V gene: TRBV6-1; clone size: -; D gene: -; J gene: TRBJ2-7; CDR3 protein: CASSETWASSINEQYF; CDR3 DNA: TGTGCCAGCAGTGAAACGTGGGCCTCAAGTATCAACGAGCAGTACTTC
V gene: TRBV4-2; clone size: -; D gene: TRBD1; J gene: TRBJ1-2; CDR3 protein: CASSLHGQERGYTF; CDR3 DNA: TGTGCCAGCAGCCTCCACGGACAGGAACGAGGCTACACCTTC
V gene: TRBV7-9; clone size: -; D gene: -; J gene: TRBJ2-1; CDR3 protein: CASSLRSYNEQFF; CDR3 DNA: TGTGCCAGCAGCTTACGGTCCTACAATGAGCAGTTCTTC
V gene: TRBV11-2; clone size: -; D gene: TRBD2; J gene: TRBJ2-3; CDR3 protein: CASSLSGGAGDTQYF; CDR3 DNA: TGTGCCAGCAGCTTATCGGGGGGAGCGGGAGATACGCAGTATTTT
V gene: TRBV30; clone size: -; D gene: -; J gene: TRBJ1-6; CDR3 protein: CAWNSGGGSNNSPLHF; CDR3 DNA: TGTGCCTGGAACTCGGGCGGGGGGAGCAATAATTCACCCCTCCACTTT
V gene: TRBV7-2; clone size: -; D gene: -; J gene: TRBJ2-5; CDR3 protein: CASSLAGPSQETQYF; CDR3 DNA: TGTGCCAGCAGCTTGGCGGGTCCAAGTCAAGAGACCCAGTACTTC
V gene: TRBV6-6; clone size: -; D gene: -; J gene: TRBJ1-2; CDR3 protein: CASSTQANYGYTF; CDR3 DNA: TGTGCCAGCAGTACACAAGCTAACTATGGCTACACCTTC
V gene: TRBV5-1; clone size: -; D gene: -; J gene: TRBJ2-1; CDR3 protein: CASSLETPSYNEQFF; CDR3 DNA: TGCGCCAGCAGCTTGGAAACTCCCTCCTACAATGAGCAGTTCTTC
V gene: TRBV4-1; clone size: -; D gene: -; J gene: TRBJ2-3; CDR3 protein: CASSQTLAAPTDTQYF; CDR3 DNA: TGCGCCAGCAGCCAAACCCTGGCCGCCCCCACAGATACGCAGTATTTT
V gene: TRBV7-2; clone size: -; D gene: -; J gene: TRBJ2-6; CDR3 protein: CASSLFGAGANVLTF; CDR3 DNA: TGTGCCAGCAGCTTATTCGGGGCTGGGGCCAACGTCCTGACTTTC
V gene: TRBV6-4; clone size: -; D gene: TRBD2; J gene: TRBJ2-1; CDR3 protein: CASSVRGTSGSSYNEQFF; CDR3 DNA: TGTGCCAGCAGTGTCCGAGGGACTAGCGGGAGCTCCTACAATGAGCAGTTCTTC
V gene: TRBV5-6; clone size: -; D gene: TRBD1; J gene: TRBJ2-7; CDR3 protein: CASSLDRDNEQYF; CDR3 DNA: TGTGCCAGCAGCCTGGACAGGGACAACGAGCAGTACTTC
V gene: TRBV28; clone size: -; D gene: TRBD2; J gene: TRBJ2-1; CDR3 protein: CASSLVTGLARNEQFF; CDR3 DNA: TGTGCCAGCAGTTTAGTAACGGGACTAGCCAGAAATGAGCAGTTCTTC
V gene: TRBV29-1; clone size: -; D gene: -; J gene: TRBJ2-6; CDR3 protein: CSVTNRYSGANVLTF; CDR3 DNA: TGCAGCGTTACCAATCGGTACTCTGGGGCCAACGTCCTGACTTTC
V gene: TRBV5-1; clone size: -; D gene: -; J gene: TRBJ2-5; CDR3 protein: CASSSRDNQETQYF; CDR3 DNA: TGCGCCAGCAGCTCCCGGGACAACCAAGAGACCCAGTACTTC
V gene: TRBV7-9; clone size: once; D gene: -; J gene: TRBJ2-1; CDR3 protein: CASSPGNNEQFF; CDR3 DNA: TGTGCCAGCAGCCCCGGGAACAATGAGCAGTTCTTC
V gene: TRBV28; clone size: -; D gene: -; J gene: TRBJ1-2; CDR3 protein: CASSTGFGYTF; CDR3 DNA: TGTGCCAGCAGTACAGGTTTTGGCTACACCTTC
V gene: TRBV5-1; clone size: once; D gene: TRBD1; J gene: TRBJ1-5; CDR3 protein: CASRGPGTGYNQPQHF; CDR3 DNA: TGCGCCAGCAGGGGCCCCGGGACAGGGTACAATCAGCCCCAGCATTTT
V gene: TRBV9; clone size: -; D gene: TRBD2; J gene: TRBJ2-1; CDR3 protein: CASSAGTSGNDEQFF; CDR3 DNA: TGTGCCAGCAGCGCCGGGACTAGCGGGAACGATGAGCAGTTCTTC
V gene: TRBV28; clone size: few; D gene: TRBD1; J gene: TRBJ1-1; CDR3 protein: CASSPPRQGTEAFF; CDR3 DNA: TGTGCCAGCAGTCCCCCCAGACAGGGTACTGAAGCTTTCTTT
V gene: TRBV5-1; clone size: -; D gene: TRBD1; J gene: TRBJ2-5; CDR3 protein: CASSSRTGADMGETQYF; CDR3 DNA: TGCGCCAGCAGCTCGAGGACAGGGGCTGATATGGGGGAGACCCAGTACTTC
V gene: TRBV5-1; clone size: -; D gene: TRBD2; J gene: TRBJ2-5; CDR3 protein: CASSLAPAGREETQYF; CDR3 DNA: TGCGCCAGCAGCTTGGCCCCAGCGGGACGTGAAGAGACCCAGTACTTC
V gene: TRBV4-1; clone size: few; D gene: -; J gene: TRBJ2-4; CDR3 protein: CASSQPKGGGRQAKNIQYF; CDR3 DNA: TGCGCCAGCAGCCAACCCAAGGGGGGAGGGCGCCAGGCCAAAAACATTCAGTACTTC
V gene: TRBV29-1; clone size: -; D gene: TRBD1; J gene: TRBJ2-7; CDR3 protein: CSVDGQGISEQYF; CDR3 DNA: TGCAGCGTTGATGGACAGGGTATCAGCGAGCAGTACTTC
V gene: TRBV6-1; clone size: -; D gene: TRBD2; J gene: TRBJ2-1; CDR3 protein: CASSEASGSANEQFF; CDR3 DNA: TGTGCCAGCAGTGAAGCAAGCGGGAGCGCGAATGAGCAGTTCTTC
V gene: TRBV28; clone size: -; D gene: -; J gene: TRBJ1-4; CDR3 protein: CASSLTGLPNEKLFF; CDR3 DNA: TGTGCCAGCAGTTTAACGGGTCTCCCTAATGAAAAACTGTTTTTT
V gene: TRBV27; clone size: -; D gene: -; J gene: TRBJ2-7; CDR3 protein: CASGTSRTYEQYF; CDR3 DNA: TGTGCCAGCGGTACTAGCCGAACCTACGAGCAGTACTTC